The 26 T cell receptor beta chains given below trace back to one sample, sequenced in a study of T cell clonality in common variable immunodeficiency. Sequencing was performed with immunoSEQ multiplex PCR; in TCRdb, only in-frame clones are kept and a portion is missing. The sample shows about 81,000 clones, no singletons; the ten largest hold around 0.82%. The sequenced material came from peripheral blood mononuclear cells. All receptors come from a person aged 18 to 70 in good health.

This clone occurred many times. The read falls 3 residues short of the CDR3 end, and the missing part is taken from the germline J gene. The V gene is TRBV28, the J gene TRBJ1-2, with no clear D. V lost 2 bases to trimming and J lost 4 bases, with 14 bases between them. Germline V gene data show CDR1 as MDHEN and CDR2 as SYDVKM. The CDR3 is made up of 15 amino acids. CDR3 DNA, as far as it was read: TGTGCCAGCAGTTTAGAGTTGAACAGCCTCTATGGC. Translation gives CASSLELNSLYG. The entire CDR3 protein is CASSLELNSLYGYTF.

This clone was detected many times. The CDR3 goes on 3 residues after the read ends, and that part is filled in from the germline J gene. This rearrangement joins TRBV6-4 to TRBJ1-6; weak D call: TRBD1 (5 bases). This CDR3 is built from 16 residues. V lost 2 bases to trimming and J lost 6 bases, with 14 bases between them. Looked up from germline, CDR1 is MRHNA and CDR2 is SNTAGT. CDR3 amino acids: CASSDADSYLNSPLHF. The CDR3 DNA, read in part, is TGTGCCAGCAGTGACGCCGACAGCTATCTTAATTCACCC.

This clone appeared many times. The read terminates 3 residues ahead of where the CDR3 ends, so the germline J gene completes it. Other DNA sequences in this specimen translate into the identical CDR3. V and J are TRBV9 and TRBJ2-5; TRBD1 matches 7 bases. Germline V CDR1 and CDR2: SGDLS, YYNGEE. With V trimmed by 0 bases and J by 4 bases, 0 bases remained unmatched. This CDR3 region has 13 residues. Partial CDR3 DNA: TGTGCCAGCAGCGTAGGACAGGGAGAGACC. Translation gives CASSVGQGET. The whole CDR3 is CASSVGQGETQYF.

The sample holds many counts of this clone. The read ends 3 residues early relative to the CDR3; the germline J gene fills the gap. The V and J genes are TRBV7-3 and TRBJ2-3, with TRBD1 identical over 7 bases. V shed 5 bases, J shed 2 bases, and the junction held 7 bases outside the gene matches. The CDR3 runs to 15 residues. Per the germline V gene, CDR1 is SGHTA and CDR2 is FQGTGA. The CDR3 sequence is CASSLRQGSTDTQYF. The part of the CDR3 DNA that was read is TGTGCCAGCAGCCTAAGACAGGGTTCCACAGATACG. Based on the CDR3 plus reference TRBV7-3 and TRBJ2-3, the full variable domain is GAGVSQTPSNKVTEKGKYVELRCDPISGHTALYWYRQSLGQGPEFLIYFQGTGAADDSGLPNDRFFAVRPEGSVSTLKIQRTERGDSAVYLCASSLRQGSTDTQYFGPGTRLTVL.

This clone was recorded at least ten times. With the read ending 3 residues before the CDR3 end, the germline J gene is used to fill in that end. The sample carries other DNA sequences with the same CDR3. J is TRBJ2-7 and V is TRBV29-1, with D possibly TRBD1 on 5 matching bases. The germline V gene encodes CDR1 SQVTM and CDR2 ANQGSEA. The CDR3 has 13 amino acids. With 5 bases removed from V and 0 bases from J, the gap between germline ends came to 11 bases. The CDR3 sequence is CSVRPTASYEQYF. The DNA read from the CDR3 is TGCAGCGTTCGCCCGACAGCCTCCTACGAG.

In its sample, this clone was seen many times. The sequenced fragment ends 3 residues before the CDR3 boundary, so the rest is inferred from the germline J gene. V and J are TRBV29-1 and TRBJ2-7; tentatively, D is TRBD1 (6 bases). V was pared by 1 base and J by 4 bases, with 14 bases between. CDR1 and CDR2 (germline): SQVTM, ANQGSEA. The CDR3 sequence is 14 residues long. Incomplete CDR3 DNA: TGCAGCGTTGAAGGAGGGGACATGCTTTACGAG. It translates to CSVEGGDMLYE. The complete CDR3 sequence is CSVEGGDMLYEQYF.

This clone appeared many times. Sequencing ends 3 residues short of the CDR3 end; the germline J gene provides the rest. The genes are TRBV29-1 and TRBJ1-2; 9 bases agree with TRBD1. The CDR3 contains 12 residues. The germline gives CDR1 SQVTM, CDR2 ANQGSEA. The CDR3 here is CSVEGQGGGYTF. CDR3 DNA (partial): TGCAGCGTTGAAGGACAGGGGGGAGGC.

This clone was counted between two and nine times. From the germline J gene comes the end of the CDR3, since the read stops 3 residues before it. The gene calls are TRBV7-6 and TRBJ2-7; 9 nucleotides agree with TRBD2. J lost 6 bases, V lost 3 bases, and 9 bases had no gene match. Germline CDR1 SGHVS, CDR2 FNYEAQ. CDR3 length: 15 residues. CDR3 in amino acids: CASSLGAGGPGEQYF. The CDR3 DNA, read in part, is TGTGCCAGCAGCTTGGGGGCGGGAGGGCCGGGCGAG.

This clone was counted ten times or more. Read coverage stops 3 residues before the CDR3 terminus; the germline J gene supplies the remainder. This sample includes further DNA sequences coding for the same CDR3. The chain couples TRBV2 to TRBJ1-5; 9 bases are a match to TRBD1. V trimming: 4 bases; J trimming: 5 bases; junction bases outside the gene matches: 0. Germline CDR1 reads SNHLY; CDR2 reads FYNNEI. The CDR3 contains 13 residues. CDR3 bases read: TGTGCCAGCAGTGGGACAGGGGATCAGCCC. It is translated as CASSGTGDQP. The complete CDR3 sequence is CASSGTGDQPQHF.

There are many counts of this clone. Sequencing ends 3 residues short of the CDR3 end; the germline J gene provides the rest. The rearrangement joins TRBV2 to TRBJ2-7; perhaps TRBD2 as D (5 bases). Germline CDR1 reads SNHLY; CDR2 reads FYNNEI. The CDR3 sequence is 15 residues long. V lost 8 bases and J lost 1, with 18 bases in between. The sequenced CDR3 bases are TGTGCCAGCGCCCGAGGCGGGCCCCTATCCTACGAG. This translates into CASARGGPLSYE. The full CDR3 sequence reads CASARGGPLSYEQYF.

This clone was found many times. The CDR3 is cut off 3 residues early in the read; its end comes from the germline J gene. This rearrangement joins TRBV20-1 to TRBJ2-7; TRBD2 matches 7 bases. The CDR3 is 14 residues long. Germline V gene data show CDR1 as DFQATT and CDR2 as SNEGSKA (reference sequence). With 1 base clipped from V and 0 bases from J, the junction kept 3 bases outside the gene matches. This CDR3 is CSARVASGSYEQYF. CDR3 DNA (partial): TGCAGTGCTAGAGTGGCTAGCGGCTCCTACGAG.

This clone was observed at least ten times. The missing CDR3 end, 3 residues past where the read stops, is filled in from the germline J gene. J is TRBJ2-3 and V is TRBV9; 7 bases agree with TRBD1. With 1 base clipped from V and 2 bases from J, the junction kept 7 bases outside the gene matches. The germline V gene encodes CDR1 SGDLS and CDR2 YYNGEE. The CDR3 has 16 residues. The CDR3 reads CASSVRGQTYTDTQYF. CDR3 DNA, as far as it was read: TGTGCCAGCAGCGTAAGGGGACAGACTTACACAGATACG.

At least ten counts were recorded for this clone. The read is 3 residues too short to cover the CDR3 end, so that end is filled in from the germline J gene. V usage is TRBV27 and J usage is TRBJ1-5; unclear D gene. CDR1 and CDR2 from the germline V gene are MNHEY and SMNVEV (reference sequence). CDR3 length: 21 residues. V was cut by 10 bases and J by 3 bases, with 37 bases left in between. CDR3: CATNLSLASGFADMFNQPQHF. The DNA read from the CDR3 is TGTGCCACCAATTTATCCTTAGCGAGCGGGTTTGCGGATATGTTCAATCAGCCC.

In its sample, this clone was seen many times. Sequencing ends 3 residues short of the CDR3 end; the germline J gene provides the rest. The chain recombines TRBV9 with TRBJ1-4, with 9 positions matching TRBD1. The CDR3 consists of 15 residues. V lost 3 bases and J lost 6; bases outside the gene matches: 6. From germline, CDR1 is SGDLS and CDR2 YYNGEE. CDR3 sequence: CASSGMGQGDEKLFF. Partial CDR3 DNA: TGTGCCAGCAGCGGAATGGGACAGGGTGATGAAAAA.

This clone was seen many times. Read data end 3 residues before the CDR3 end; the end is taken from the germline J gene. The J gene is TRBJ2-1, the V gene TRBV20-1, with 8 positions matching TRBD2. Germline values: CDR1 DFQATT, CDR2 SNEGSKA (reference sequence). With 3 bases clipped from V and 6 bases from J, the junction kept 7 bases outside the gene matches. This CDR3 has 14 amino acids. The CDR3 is CSASRIAGFNEQFF. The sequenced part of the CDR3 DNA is TGCAGTGCTAGCCGAATAGCGGGGTTCAATGAG.

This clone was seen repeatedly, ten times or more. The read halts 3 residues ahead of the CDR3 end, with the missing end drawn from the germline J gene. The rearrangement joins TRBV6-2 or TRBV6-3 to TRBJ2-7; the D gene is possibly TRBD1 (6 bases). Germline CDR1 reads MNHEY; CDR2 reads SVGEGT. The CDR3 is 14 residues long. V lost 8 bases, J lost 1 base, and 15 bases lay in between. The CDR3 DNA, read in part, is TGTGCCAGCCTTGACAGGCTGATTTCCTACGAG. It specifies CASLDRLISYE. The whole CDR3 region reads CASLDRLISYEQYF.

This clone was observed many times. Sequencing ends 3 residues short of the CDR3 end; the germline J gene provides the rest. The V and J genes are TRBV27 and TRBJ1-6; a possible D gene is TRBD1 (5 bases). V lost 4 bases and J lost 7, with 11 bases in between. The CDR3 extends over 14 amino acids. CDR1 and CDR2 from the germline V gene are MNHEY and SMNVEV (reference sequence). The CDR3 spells CASSWRGLNSPLHF. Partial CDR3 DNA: TGTGCCAGCAGTTGGAGGGGTTTGAATTCACCC.

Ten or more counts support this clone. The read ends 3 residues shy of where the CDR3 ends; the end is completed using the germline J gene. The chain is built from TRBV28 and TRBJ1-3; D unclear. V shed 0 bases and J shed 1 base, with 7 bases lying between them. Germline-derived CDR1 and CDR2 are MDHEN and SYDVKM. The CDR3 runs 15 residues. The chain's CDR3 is CASSLWRGSGNTIYF. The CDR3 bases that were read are TGTGCCAGCAGTTTATGGAGAGGGTCTGGAAACACC.

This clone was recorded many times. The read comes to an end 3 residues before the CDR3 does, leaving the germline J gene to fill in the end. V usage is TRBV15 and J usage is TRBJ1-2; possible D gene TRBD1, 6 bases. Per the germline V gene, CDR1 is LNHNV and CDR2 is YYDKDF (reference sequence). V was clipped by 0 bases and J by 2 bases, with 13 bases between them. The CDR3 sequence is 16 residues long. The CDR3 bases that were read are TGTGCCACCAGCAGAGAGGGGTCCGGGACAAACTATGGC. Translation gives CATSREGSGTNYG. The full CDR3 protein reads CATSREGSGTNYGYTF.

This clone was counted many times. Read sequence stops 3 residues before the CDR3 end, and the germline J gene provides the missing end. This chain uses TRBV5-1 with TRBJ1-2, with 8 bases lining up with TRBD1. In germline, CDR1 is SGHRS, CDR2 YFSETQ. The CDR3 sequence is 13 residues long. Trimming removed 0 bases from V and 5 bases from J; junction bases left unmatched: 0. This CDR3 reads CASSLGTGYGYTF. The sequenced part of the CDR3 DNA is TGCGCCAGCAGCTTGGGGACAGGGTATGGC.

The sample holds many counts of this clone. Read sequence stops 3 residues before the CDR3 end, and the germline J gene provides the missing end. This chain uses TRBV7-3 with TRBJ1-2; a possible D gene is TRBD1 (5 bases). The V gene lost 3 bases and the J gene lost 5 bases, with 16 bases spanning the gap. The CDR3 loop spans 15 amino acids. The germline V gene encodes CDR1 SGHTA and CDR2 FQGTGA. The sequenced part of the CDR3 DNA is TGTGCCAGCAGCTTTGGGCCCCGACAGCTATATGGC. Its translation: CASSFGPRQLYG. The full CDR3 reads CASSFGPRQLYGYTF.

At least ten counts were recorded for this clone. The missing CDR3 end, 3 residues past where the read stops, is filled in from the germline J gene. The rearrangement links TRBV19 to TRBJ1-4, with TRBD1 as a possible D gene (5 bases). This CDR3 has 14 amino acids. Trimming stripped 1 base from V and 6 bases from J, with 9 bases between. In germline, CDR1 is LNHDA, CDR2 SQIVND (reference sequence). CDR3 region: CASSIGRVDEKLFF. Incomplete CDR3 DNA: TGTGCCAGTAGTATAGGCAGGGTGGATGAAAAA.

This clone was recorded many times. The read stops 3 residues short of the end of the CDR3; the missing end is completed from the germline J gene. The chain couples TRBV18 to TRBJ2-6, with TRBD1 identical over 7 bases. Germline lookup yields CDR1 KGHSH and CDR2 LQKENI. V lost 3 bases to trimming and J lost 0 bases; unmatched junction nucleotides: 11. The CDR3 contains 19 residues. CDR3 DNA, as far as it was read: TGTGCCAGCTCACCCCTTCCCTCGACAGGGCCCTCTGGGGCCAACGTC. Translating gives CASSPLPSTGPSGANV. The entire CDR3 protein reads CASSPLPSTGPSGANVLTF.

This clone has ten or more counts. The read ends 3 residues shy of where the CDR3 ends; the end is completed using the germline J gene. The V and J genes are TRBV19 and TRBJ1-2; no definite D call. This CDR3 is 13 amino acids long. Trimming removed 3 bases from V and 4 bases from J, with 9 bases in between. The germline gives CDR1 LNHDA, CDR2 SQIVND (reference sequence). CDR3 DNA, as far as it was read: TGTGCCAGTAGTATGCCAGGAGCCTATGGC. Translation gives CASSMPGAYG. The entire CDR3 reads CASSMPGAYGYTF.

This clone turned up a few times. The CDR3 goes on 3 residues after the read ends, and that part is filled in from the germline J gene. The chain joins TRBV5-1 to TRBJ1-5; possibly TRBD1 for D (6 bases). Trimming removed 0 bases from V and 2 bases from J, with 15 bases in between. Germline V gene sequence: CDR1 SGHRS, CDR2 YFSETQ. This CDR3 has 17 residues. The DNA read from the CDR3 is TGCGCCAGCAGCTTGGTTGGGACAAAGCTGGGCAATCAGCCC. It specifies CASSLVGTKLGNQP. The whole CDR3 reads CASSLVGTKLGNQPQHF. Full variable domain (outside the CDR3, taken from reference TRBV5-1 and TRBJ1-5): KAGVTQTPRYLIKTRGQQVTLSCSPISGHRSVSWYQQTPGQGLQFLFEYFSETQRNKGNFPGRFSGRQFSNSRSEMNVSTLELGDSALYLCASSLVGTKLGNQPQHFGDGTRLSIL.

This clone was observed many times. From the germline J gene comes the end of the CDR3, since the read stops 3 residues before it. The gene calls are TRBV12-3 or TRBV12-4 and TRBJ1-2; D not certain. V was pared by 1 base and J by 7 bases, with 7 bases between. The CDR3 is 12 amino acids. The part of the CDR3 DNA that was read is TGTGCCAGCAGTTTAGGAGGGCCTGGC. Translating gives CASSLGGPG. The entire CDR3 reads CASSLGGPGYTF.